This T cell receptor beta chain was sequenced in a study of patients and donors after allogeneic stem cell transplantation. V was cut by 1 base and J by 0 bases, with 4 bases left in between. The length of the CDR3 is 13 residues. Germline-derived CDR1 and CDR2 are SGHTA and FQGTGA. Via MiXCR, TCRdb re-called the RT-PCR reads, giving one row per CDR3 protein. This table has about a million distinct CDR3 sequences, approximately 18% appearing once. The chain joins TRBV7-3 to TRBJ2-7; unclear D gene. The receptor comes from a human donor who was either an allogeneic HSCT recipient or a stem cell or donor lymphocyte infusion donor (not recorded which). It is not recorded whose cells these are; they may come from a transplant donor. Sequencing input: blood, either unsorted or a sorted T cell fraction (not recorded which). The chain's CDR3 is CASSLKHSYEQYF. The DNA of the CDR3 is TGTGCCAGCAGCTTAAAGCACTCCTACGAGCAGTACTTC.